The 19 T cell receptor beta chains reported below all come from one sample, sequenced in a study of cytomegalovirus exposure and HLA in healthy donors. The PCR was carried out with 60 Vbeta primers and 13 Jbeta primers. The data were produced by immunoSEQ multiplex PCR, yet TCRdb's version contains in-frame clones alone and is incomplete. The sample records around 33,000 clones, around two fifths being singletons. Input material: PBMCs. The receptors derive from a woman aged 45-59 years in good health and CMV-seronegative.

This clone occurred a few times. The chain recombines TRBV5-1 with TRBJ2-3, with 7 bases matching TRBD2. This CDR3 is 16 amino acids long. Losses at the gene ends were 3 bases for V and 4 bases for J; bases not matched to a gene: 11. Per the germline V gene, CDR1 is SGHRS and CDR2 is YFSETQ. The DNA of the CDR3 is TGCGCCAGCAGCTGGCCCTCCCCTAGCGGAGCAGATACGCAGTATTTT. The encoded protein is CASSWPSPSGADTQYF.

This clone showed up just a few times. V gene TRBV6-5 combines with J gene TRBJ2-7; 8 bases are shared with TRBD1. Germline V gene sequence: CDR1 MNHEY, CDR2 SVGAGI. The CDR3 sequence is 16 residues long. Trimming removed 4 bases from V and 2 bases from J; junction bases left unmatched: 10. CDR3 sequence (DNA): TGTGCCAGCAGTTTTGCCGGGACAGGAGATGCCTACGAGCAGTACTTC. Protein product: CASSFAGTGDAYEQYF.

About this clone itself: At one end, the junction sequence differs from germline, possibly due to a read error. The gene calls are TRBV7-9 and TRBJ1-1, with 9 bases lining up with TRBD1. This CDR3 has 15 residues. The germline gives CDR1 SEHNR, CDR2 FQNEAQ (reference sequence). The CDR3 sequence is CSSSSGTGMNTEAFF. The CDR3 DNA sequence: TGTTCCAGCAGCTCCGGGACAGGGATGAACACTGAAGCTTTCTTT.

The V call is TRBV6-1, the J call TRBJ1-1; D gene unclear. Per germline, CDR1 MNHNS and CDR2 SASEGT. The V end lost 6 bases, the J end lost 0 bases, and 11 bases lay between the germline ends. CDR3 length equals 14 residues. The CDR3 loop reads CASSEQVLNTEAFF. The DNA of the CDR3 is TGTGCCAGCAGCGAGCAGGTGCTGAACACTGAAGCTTTCTTT.

CDR3 region: CASSEERSLSYTF. Written as DNA, the CDR3 is TGTGCCAGCAGTGAGGAACGGAGTCTAAGCTACACCTTC. J is TRBJ1-2 and V is TRBV2; no clear D gene. There are 13 residues in the CDR3. The V and J ends lost 3 bases and 9 bases respectively, with 14 bases between them. Germline-derived CDR1 and CDR2 are SNHLY and FYNNEI.

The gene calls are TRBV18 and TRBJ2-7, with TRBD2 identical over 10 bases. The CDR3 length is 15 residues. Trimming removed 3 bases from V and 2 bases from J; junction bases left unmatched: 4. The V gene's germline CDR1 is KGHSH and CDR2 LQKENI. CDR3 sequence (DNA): TGTGCCAGCTCACCGGGTAGCGGGAGGACCTACGAGCAGTACTTC. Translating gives CASSPGSGRTYEQYF.

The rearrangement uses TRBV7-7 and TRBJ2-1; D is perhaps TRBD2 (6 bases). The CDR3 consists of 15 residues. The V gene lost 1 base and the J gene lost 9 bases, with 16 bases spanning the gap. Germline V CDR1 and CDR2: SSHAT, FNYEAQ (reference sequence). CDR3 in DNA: TGTGCCAGCAGCTTAGGTCTAGTGGGACTCTCTGAGCAGTTCTTC. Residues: CASSLGLVGLSEQFF.

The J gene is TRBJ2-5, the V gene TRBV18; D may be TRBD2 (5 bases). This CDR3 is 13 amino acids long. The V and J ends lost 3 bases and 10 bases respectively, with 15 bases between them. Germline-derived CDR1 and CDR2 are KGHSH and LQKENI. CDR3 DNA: TGTGCCAGCTCACCCAGGAAGGAGGACGACCAGTACTTC. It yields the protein CASSPRKEDDQYF.

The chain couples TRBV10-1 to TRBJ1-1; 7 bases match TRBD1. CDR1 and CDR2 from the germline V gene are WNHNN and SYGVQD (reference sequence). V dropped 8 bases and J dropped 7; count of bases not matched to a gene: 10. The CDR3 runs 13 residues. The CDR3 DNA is TGCGCCAGCCCGACCGGGACAGTTGGTGAAGCTTTCTTT. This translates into CASPTGTVGEAFF.

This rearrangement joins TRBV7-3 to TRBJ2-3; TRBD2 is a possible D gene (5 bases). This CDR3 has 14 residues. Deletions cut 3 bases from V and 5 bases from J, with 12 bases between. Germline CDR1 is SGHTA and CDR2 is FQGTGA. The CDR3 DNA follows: TGTGCCAGCAGCTTCAATAATGGAGGAGATACGCAGTATTTT. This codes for CASSFNNGGDTQYF.

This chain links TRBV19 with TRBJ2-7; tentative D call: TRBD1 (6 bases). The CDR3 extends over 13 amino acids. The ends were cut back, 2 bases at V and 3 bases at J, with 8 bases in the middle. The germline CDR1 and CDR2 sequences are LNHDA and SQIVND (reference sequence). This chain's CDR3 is CASSIQQGYEQYF. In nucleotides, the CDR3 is TGTGCCAGTAGTATACAACAGGGCTACGAGCAGTACTTC.

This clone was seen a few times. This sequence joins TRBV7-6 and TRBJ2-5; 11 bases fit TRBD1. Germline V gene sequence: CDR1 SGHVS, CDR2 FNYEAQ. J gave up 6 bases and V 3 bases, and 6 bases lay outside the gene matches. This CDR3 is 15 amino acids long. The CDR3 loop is CASSFPGTGGQTQYF. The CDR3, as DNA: TGTGCCAGCAGCTTCCCCGGGACAGGGGGACAGACCCAGTACTTC.

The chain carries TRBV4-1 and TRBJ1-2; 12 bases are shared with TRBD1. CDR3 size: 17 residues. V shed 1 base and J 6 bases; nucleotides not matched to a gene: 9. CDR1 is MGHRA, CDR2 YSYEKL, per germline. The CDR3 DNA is TGCGCCAGCAGCCAAGTCCCGGGACAGGGGGCGCGGGATGGCTACACCTTC. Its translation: CASSQVPGQGARDGYTF.

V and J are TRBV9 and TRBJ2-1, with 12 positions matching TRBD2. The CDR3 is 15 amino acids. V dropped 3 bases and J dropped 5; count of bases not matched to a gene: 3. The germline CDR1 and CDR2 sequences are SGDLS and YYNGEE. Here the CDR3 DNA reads TGTGCCAGCAGCGGCGGGACTAGCGGGCACAATGAGCAGTTCTTC. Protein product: CASSGGTSGHNEQFF.

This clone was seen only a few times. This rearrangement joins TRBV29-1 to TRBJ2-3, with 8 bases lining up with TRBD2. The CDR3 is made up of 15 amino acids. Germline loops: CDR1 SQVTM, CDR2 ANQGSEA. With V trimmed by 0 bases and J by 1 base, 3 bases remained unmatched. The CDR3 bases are TGCAGCGTTGAAGATCGGGGGGGCGGCACAGATACGCAGTATTTT. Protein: CSVEDRGGGTDTQYF.

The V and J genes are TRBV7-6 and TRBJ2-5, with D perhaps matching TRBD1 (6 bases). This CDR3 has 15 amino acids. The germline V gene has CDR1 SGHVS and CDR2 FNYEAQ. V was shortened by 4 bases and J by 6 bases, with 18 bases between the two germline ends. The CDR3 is CASSSTGHGAKTQYF. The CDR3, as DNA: TGTGCCAGCAGCTCGACGGGACATGGGGCCAAGACCCAGTACTTC.

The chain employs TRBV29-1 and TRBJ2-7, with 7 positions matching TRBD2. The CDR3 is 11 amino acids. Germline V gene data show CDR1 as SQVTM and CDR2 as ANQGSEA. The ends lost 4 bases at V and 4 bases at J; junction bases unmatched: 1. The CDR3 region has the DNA TGCAGCGTTGGGGGGGGGTACGAGCAGTACTTC. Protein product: CSVGGGYEQYF.

The CDR3 DNA reads TGTGCCAGCAATGACAGAGGACTAGCGGGCACCGGGGAGCTGTTTTTT. Translation: CASNDRGLAGTGELFF. This chain joins TRBV27 and TRBJ2-2; 11 positions match TRBD2. This CDR3 is 16 amino acids long. CDR1 is MNHEY and CDR2 is SMNVEV in the germline V gene (reference sequence). Germline trimming cut 7 bases from V and 4 bases from J; bases unmatched to any gene: 8.

This chain's CDR3 is CASSQGSGDADMNTEAFF. CDR3 in DNA: TGTGCCAGCAGCCAGGGTTCGGGAGACGCTGACATGAACACTGAAGCTTTCTTT. J is TRBJ1-1 and V is TRBV7-2; D is possibly TRBD1 (5 bases). Germline CDR1 SGHTA, CDR2 FQGNSA. The CDR3 sequence is 18 residues long. Deletions cut 5 bases from V and 0 bases from J, with 22 bases between.